The present T cell receptor beta chain was sequenced within a study of blood T cell repertoires in COVID-19. Across the whole study: The United States, Italy and Spain were the sources of the acute and convalescent COVID-19 samples. PBMCs, B-cell-depleted T cells, or T cells were the source of the cDNA or gDNA that made up the material.

TCRdb's table, derived via immunoSEQ multiplex PCR, lists solely in-frame clones and lacks some. This repertoire shows some 75,000 clones, about three quarters found once; its top ten account for less than 20%. What was sequenced was peripheral blood. This clonotype originated in a woman older than 75 with active or convalescent COVID-19.

The CDR3 DNA follows: TGCGCCAGCAGCCAAGATCCGGCAGGGGTTCAGCCCCAGCATTTT. It codes for CASSQDPAGVQPQHF. The chain links TRBV4-1 to TRBJ1-5; maybe TRBD1 (6 bases). Trimming shortened V by 0 bases and J by 6 bases, and 12 bases separated the two germline ends. CDR1 is MGHRA and CDR2 is YSYEKL in the germline V gene. The CDR3 covers 15 residues.